These 20 T cell receptor beta chains share one sample of origin, sequenced in a study of T cells expressing NK-cell markers. TCRdb re-called the 5' RACE reads; one entry per CDR3 protein, DNA not given. The sample includes 400,000 to 550,000 distinct CDR3 sequences. Source material: blood T cells: a sorted CD56 or NKG2C T cell subset, CD4+ or CD8+ T cells, or bulk PBMC T cells (not recorded which). The receptor source for this set is a woman aged 18 to 75 in good health.

The chain joins TRBV6-2 or TRBV6-3 to TRBJ2-7. CDR3 length: 15 amino acids. The V gene's germline CDR1 is MNHEY and CDR2 SVGEGT. The CDR3 loop reads CASSYSNGQLYEQYF.

The V and J genes are TRBV23-1 and TRBJ1-4. TRBV23-1 is an ORF for which the function is uncertain. The CDR3 has 14 residues. CDR3: CASSPTRGGEKLFF.

The V call is TRBV7-9, the J call TRBJ2-7; TCRdb outputs TRBD2, but without DNA this stays unchecked. The CDR3 covers 16 residues. CDR1 and CDR2 (germline): SEHNR, FQNEAQ (reference sequence). This CDR3 reads CASSLAGRPPPYEQYF.

The genes are TRBV6-1 and TRBJ1-5; TCRdb proposes TRBD1, but this gene call is untestable without DNA. This CDR3 is built from 16 residues. The germline CDR1 and CDR2 sequences are MNHNS and SASEGT. CDR3 in amino acids: CASSRGTGKAGQPQHF.

This sequence joins TRBV29-1 and TRBJ2-5. The CDR3 covers 12 residues. CDR1 and CDR2 from the germline V gene are SQVTM and ANQGSEA. The CDR3 spells CSVVSGFETQYF.

This chain connects TRBV12-3 or TRBV12-4 to TRBJ1-5; TCRdb designates TRBD1, a call that cannot be tested without DNA. This CDR3 has 17 residues. The CDR3 protein is CASSPGGGHYSNQPQHF.

This chain joins TRBV4-2 and TRBJ2-5; the TCRdb call, TRBD2, lacks DNA for checking. Germline CDR1 LGHNA, CDR2 YNFKEQ. The CDR3 covers 17 residues. Here the CDR3 reads CASSQVGSSGNQETQYF.

J is TRBJ2-2 and V is TRBV6-2 or TRBV6-3. Germline assignment: CDR1 MNHEY and CDR2 SVGEGT. The CDR3 is 16 residues long. CDR3 loop: CASSYSRTGLAGELFF.

J is TRBJ1-4 and V is TRBV7-2; the D call of TRBD1 rests on TCRdb alone, since no DNA is present to check it. CDR3 length equals 13 residues. The germline CDR1 and CDR2 sequences are SGHTA and FQGNSA. This CDR3 reads CASSSPAREKLFF. The variable domain in full, with the rest retrieved from reference TRBV7-2 and TRBJ1-4, is GAGVSQSPSNKVTEKGKDVELRCDPISGHTALYWYRQSLGQGLEFLIYFQGNSAPDKSGLPSDRFSAERTGGSVSTLTIQRTQQEDSAVYLCASSSPAREKLFFGSGTQLSVL.

The genes are TRBV28 and TRBJ2-7; the TRBD2 assignment by TCRdb is unverifiable without DNA. Germline CDR1 and CDR2: MDHEN and SYDVKM. The CDR3 is 13 residues long. This CDR3 reads CASSEAGLVEQYF.

The rearrangement links TRBV3-1 to TRBJ2-5; TCRdb lists TRBD2, though no DNA is available to test this call. CDR3 length: 17 residues. Germline values: CDR1 LGHDT, CDR2 YNNKEL (reference sequence). The CDR3 protein is CASTGLAGERYQETQYF.

The rearrangement uses TRBV5-6 and TRBJ1-5; TCRdb's assignment of TRBD1 cannot be checked, as there is no DNA. There are 18 residues in the CDR3. Germline V CDR1 and CDR2: SGHDT, YYEEEE. CDR3: CASSLRKTGTGMDQPQHF.

The gene calls are TRBV14 and TRBJ2-3; TCRdb selects TRBD2, and the lack of DNA leaves this call unchecked. This CDR3 region has 17 residues. The germline CDR1 and CDR2 sequences are SGHDN and FVKESK. The CDR3 loop is CASSHFSGGLNTDTQYF.

V usage is TRBV5-6 and J usage is TRBJ2-5; TCRdb calls TRBD1, which cannot be checked without DNA. There are 16 residues in the CDR3. The germline V gene encodes CDR1 SGHDT and CDR2 YYEEEE. The CDR3 loop reads CASSLPPGTLQETQYF.

The rearrangement joins TRBV6-2 or TRBV6-3 to TRBJ2-6; TCRdb's D gene call, TRBD2, goes unchecked for lack of DNA. The CDR3 extends over 18 amino acids. Looked up from germline, CDR1 is MNHEY and CDR2 is SVGEGT. CDR3 amino acids: CASSYHTGLRSGANVLTF.

This chain's CDR3 is CASSTQGTGELFF. The V call is TRBV19, the J call TRBJ2-2; checking the TCRdb D call of TRBD1 is not possible without DNA. Germline loops: CDR1 LNHDA, CDR2 SQIVND (reference sequence). The CDR3 is made up of 13 amino acids.

The chain uses TRBV4-3 and TRBJ1-6; TCRdb outputs TRBD1, but without DNA this stays unchecked. The V gene's germline CDR1 is LGHNA and CDR2 YSLEER. The CDR3 has 16 amino acids. The chain's CDR3 is CASSQERGPYNSPLHF.

The rearrangement uses TRBV20-1 and TRBJ2-1; the TCRdb call, TRBD2, lacks DNA for checking. This CDR3 region has 16 residues. Germline CDR1 reads DFQATT; CDR2 reads SNEGSKA (reference sequence). CDR3 in amino acids: CSASPGTSGWYNEQFF.

The chain carries TRBV12-3 or TRBV12-4 and TRBJ2-5; TCRdb calls TRBD1, which cannot be checked without DNA. This CDR3 contains 14 residues. The CDR3 loop reads CASSLEGRVETQYF.

The chain has TRBV11-2 and TRBJ1-2; lacking DNA, the TRBD1 call made by TCRdb goes unchecked. CDR1 and CDR2 (germline): SGHAT, FQNNGV. The CDR3 runs to 13 residues. Here the CDR3 reads CASSFGTVYGYTF.